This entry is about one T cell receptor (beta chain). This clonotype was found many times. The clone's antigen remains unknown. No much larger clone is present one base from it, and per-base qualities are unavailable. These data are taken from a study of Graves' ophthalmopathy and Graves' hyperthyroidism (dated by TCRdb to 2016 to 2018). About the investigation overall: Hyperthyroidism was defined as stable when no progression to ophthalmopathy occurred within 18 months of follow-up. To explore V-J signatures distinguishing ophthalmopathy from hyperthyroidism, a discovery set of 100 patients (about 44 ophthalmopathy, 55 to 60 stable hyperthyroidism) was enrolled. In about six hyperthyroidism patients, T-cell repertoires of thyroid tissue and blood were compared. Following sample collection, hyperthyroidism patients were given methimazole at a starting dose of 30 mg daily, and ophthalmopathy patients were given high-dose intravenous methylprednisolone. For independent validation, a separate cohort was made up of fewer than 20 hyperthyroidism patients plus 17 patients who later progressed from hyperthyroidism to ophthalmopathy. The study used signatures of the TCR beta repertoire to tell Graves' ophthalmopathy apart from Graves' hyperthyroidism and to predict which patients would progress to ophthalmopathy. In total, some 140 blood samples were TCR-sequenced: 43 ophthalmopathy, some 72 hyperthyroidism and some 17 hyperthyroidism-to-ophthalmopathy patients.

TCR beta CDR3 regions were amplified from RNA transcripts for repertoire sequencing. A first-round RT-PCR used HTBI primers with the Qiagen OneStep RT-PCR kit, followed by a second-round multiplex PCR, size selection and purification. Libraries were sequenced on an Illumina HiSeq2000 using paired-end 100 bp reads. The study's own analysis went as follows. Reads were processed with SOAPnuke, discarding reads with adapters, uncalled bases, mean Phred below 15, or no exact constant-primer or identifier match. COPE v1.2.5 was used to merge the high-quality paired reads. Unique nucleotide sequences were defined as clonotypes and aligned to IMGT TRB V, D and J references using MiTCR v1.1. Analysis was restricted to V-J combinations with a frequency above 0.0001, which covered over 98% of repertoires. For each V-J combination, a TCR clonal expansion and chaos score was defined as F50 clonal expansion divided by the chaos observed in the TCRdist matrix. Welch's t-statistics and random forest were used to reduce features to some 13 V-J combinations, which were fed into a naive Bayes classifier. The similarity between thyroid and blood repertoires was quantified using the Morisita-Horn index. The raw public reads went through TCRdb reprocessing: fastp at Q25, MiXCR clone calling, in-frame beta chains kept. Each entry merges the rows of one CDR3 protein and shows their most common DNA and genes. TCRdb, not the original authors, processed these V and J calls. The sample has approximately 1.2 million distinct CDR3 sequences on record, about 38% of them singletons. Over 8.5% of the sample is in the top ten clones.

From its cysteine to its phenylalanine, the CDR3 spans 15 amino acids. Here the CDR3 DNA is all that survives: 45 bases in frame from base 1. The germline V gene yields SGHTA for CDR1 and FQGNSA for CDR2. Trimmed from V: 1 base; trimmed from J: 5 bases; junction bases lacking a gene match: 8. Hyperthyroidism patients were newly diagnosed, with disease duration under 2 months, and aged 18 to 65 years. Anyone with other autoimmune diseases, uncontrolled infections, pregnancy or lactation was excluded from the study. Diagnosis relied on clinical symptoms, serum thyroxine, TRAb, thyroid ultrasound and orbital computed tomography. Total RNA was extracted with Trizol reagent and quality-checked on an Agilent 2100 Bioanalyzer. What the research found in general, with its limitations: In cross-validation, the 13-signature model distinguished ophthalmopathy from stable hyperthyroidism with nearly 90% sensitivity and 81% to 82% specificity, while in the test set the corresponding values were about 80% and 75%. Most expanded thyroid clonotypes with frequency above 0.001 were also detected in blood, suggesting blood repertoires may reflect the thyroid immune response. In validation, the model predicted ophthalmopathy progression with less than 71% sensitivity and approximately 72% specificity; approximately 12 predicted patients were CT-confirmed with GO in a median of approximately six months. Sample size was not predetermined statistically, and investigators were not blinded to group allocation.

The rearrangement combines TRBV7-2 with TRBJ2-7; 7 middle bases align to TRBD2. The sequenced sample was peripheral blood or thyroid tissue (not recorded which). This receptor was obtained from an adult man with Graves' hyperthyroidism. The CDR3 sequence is CASSLGLAGVNEQYF. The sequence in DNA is TGTGCCAGCAGCTTAGGCTTAGCGGGCGTCAACGAGCAGTACTTC.